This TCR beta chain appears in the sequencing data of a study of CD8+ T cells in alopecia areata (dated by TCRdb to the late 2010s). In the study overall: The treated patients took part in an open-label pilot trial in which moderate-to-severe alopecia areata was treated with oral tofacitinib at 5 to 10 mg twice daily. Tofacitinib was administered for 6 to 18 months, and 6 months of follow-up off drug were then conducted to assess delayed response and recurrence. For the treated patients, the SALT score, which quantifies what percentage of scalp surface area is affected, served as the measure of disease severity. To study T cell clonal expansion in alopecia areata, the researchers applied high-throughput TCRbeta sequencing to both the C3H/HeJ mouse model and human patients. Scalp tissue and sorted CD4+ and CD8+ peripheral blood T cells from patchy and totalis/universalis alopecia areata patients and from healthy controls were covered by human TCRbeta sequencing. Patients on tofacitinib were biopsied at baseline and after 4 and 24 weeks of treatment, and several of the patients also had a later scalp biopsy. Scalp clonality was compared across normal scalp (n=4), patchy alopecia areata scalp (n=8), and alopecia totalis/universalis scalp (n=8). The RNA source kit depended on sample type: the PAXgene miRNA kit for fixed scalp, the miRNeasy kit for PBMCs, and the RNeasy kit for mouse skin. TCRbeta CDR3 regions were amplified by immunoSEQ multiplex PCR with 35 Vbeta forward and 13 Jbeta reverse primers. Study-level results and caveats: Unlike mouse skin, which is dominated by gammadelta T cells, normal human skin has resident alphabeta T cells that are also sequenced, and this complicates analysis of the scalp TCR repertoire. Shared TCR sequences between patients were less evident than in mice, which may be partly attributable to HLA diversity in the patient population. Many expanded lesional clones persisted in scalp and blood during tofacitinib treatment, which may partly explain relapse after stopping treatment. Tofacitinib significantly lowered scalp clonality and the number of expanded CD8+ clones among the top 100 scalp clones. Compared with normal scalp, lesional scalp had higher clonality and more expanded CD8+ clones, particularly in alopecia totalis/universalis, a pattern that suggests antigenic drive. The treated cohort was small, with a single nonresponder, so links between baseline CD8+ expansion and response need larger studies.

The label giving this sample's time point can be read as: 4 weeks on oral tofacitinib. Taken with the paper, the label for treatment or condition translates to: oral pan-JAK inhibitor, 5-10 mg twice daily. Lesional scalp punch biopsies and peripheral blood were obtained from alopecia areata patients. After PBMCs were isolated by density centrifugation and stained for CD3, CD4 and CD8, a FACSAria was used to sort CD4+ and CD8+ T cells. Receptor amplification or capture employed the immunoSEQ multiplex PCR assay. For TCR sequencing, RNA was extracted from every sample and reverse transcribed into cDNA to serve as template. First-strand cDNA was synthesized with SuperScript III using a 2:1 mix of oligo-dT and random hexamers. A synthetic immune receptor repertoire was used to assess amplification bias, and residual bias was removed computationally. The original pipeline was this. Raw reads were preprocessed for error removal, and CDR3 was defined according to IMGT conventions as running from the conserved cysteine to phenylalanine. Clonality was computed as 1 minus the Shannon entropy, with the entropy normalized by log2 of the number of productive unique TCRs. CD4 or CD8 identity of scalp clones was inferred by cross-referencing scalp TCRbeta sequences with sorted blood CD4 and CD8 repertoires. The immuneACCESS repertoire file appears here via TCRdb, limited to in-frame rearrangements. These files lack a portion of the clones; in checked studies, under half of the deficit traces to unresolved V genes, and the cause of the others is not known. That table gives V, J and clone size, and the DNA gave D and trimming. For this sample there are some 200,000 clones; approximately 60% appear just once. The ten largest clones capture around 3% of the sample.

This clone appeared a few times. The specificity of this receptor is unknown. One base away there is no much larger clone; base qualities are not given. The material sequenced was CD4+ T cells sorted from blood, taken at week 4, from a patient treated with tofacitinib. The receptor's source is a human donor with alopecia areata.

The DNA reads as follows: TGTGCCAGCAGCCAAGTTGGGGGGGCCGGGAAAGAACAGAAAAACATTCAGTACTTC. The encoded protein is CASSQVGGAGKEQKNIQYF. The sequence is built from TRBV4-2 and TRBJ2-4, with TRBD2 tentatively as D gene (7 bases match). The CDR3 covers 19 residues, taking in both the cysteine and the phenylalanine. Of the read, only the CDR3 DNA is kept; its 57 bases are in frame from base 1. V lost 1 base and J lost 4 bases; the stretch between them is 23 bases long. Taken from the germline V gene, the CDR1 and CDR2 loops are LGHNA and YNFKEQ.